The T cell receptor (beta chain) described here comes from a study of blood T cell repertoires in COVID-19. At the level of the study: Samples came from the United States, Italy and Spain, spanning acute and convalescent COVID-19. PBMCs, B-cell-depleted T cells, or T cells provided the cDNA or gDNA that made up the material.

Original processing notes: Cell counts per sample came from amplifying reference gene primers. Produced via immunoSEQ multiplex PCR; TCRdb's table is partial and in-frame only. The DNA gave D and trimming, while V, J and clone size come from that table. The table shows more than 300,000 clones, with about 82% occurring only once. V lost 4 bases to trimming and J lost 2 bases, with 11 bases between them. CDR3 length: 14 amino acids. Germline V gene lookup returns CDR1 SNHLY and CDR2 FYNNEI. This receptor was obtained from a woman aged 50 to 60 with acute or convalescent COVID-19. The sample was peripheral blood. The chain uses TRBV2 and TRBJ2-5, with no clear D. The CDR3 DNA sequence: TGTGCCAGCAGTGGTATGAGGAATCAAGAGACCCAGTACTTC. Protein: CASSGMRNQETQYF. The full variable domain, in which reference TRBV2 and TRBJ2-5 provide the parts outside the CDR3, is EPEVTQTPSHQVTQMGQEVILRCVPISNHLYFYWYRQILGQKVEFLVSFYNNEISEKSEIFDDQFSVERPDGSNFTLKIRSTKLEDSAMYFCASSGMRNQETQYFGPGTRLLVL.